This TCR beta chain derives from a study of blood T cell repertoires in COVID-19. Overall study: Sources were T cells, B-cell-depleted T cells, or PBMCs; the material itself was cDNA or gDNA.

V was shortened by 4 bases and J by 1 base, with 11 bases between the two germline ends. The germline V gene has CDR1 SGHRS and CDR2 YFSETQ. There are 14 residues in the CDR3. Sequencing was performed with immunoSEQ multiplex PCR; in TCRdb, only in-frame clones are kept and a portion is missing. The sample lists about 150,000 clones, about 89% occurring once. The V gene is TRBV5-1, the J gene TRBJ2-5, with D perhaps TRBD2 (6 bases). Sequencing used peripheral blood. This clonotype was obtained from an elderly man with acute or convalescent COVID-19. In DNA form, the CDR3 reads TGCGCCAGCAGCCCGGGACTGATCCAAGAGACCCAGTACTTC. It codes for CASSPGLIQETQYF.